This T cell receptor (beta chain) was identified in a study of T-cell reconstitution after alpha-beta-depleted transplantation in children. Study results and caveats: Reportedly, alpha-beta T cells present about two months post-transplant originated from several hundred expanded clones of graft origin. Some patients' high day-60 TCRbeta diversity was attributed to recipient cells surviving conditioning. It was newly produced T cells that mostly accounted for T-cell counts and diversity one year after transplant.

The CDR3 loop spans 15 amino acids. Germline lookup yields CDR1 SGHAT and CDR2 FQNNGV. Trimming took off 5 bases at V and 4 bases at J, with 15 bases between the two ends. This clonotype was counted at least ten times. Its antigen is unidentified. For TCRbeta, the library was prepared with unique molecular identifiers. TCRdb independently ran MiXCR on the PCR reads; one entry per CDR3 protein. The data contain 400,000 to 450,000 distinct CDR3 sequences, 43% of them singletons. The clonotype was recovered from a girl aged 2-10 years with aplastic anemia, due to receive a stem cell transplant. The chain employs TRBV11-2 and TRBJ2-1; D is possibly TRBD2 (6 bases). The source material was PBMCs, sampled before TCRalphabeta/CD19-depleted stem cell transplant. The chain's CDR3 is CASSPQPGLYNEQFF. CDR3 DNA sequence: TGTGCCAGCAGCCCACAACCGGGACTTTACAATGAGCAGTTCTTC.